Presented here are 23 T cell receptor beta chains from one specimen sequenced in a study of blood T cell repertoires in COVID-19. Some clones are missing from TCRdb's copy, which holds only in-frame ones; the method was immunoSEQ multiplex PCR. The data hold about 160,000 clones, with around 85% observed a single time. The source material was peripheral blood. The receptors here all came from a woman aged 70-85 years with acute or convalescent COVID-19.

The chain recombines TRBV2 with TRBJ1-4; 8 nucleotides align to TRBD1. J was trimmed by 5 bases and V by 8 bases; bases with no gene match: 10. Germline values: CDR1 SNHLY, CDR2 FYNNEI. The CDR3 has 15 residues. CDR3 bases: TGTGCCAGCGGTTCCAGGGACAGGAAGAATGAAAAACTGTTTTTT. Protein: CASGSRDRKNEKLFF.

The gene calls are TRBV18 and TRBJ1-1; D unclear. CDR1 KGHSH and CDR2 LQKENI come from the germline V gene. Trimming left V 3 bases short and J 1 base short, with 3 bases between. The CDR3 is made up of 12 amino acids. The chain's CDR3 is CASSPSNTEAFF. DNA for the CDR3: TGTGCCAGCTCACCCTCGAACACTGAAGCTTTCTTT.

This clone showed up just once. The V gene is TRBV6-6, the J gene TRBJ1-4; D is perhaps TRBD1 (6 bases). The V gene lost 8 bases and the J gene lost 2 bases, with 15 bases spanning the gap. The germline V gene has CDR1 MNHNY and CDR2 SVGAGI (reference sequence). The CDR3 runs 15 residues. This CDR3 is CASSKGDATNEKLFF. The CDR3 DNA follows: TGTGCCAGCTCCAAGGGGGACGCCACTAATGAAAAACTGTTTTTT.

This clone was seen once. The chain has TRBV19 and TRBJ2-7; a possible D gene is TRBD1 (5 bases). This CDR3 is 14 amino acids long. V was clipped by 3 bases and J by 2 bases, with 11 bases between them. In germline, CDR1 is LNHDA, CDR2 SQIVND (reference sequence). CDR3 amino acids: CASSMGWGPYEQYF. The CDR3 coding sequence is TGTGCCAGTAGTATGGGATGGGGCCCCTACGAGCAGTACTTC.

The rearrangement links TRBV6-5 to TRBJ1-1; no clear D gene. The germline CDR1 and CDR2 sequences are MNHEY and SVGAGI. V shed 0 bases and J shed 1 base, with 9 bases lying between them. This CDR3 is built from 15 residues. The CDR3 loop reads CASSYSNAANTEAFF. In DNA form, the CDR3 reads TGTGCCAGCAGTTACTCGAACGCGGCGAACACTGAAGCTTTCTTT.

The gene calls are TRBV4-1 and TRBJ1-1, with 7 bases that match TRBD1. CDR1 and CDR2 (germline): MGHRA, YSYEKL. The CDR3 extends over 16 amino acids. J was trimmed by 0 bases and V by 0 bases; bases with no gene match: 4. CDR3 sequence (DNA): TGCGCCAGCAGCCAAGATCTCACAGGGGTGAACACTGAAGCTTTCTTT. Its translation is CASSQDLTGVNTEAFF.

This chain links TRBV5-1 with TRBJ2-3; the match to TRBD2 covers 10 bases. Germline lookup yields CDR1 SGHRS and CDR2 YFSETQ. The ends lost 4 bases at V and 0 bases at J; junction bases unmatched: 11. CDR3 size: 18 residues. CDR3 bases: TGCGCCAGCAGCCTCCTTTTACTTAGCGGGGGGAGCACAGATACGCAGTATTTT. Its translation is CASSLLLLSGGSTDTQYF.

CDR3 bases: TGTGCCAGCAGCCCCCTTCGAGGCCTCGGCTACACCTTC. This gives the protein CASSPLRGLGYTF. The rearrangement joins TRBV14 to TRBJ1-2; D gene ambiguous. CDR1 is SGHDN and CDR2 is FVKESK in the germline V gene. The CDR3 is 13 residues long. Trimming stripped 4 bases from V and 8 bases from J, with 14 bases between. The full variable domain, in which reference TRBV14 and TRBJ1-2 provide the parts outside the CDR3, is EAGVTQFPSHSVIEKGQTVTLRCDPISGHDNLYWYRRVMGKEIKFLLHFVKESKQDESGMPNNRFLAERTGGTYSTLKVQPAELEDSGVYFCASSPLRGLGYTFGSGTRLTVV.

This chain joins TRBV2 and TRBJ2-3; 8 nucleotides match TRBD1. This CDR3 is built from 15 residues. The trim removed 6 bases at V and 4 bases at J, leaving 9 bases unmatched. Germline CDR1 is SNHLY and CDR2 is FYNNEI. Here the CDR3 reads CASRSGTGAADTQYF. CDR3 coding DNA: TGTGCCAGCAGGTCCGGGACAGGCGCAGCAGATACGCAGTATTTT.

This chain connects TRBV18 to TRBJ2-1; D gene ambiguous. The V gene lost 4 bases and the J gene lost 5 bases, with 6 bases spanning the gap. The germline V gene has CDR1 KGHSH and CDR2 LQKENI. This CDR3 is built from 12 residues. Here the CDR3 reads CASSHNDNEQFF. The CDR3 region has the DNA TGTGCCAGCTCACACAATGACAATGAGCAGTTCTTC.

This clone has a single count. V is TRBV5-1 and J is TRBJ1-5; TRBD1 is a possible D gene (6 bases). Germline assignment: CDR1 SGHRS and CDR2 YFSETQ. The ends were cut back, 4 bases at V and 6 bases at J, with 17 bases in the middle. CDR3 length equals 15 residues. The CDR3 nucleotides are TGCGCCAGCAGCCCGGCGGGGGGGCCGGGTCAGCCCCAGCATTTT. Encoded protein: CASSPAGGPGQPQHF.

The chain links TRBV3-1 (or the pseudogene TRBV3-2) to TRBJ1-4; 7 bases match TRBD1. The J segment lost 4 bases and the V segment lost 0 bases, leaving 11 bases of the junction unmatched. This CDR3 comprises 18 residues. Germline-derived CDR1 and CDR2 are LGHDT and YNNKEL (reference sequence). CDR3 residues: CASSQDLRYRGDNEKLFF. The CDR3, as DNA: TGTGCCAGCAGCCAAGATCTCCGCTACAGGGGAGATAATGAAAAACTGTTTTTT.

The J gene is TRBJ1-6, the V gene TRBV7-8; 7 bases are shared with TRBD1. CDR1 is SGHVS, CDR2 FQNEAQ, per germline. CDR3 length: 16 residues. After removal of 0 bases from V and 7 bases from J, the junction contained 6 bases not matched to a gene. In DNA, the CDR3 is TGTGCCAGCAGCTTAGCAGGGGGCGGTTTGAATTCACCCCTCCACTTT. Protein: CASSLAGGGLNSPLHF.

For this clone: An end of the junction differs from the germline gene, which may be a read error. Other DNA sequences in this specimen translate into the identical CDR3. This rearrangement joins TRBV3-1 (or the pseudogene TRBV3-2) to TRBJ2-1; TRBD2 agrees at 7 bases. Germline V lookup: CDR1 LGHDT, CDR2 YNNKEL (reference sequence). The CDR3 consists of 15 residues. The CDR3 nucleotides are TGTGCCAGCAGCCTGGGCGGGAGCCTCTACAATGAGCAATTCTTC. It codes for CASSLGGSLYNEQFF.

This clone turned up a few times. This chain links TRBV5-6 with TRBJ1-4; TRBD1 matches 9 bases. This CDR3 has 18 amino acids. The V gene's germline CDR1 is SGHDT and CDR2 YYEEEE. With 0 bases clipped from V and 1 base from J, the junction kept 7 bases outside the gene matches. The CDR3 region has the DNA TGTGCCAGCAGCTTGGGAGGGACAGGGTTTGAAACTAATGAAAAACTGTTTTTT. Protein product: CASSLGGTGFETNEKLFF.

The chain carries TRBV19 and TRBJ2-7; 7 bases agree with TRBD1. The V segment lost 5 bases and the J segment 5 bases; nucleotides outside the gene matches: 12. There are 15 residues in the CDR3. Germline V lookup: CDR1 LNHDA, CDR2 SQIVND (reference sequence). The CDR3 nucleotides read TGTGCCAGTAGTTCAAGGGGGCGCGAGTTAAACGAGCAGTACTTC. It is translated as CASSSRGRELNEQYF.

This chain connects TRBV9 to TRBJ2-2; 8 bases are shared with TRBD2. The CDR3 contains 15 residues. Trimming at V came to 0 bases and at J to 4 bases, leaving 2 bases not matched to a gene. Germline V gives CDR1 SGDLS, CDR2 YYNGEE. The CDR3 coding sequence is TGTGCCAGCAGCGTAGGCGGGGGGAGCACCGGGGAGCTGTTTTTT. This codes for CASSVGGGSTGELFF.

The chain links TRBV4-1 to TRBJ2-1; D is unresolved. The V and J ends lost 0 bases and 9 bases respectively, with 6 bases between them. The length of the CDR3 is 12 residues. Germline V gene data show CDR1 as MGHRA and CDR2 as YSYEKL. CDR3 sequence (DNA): TGCGCCAGCAGCCAAGAGCGCGGTGAGCAGTTCTTC. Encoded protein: CASSQERGEQFF.

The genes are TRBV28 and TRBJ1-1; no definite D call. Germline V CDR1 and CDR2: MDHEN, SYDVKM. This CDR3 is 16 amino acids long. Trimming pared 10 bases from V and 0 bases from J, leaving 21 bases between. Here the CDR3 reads CATTGVGVSMNTEAFF. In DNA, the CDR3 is TGTGCCACCACTGGCGTGGGAGTCTCGATGAACACTGAAGCTTTCTTT.

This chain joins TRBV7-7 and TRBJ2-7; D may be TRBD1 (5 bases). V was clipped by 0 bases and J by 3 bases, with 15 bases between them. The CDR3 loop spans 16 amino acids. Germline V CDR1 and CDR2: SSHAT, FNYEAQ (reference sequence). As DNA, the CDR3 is TGTGCCAGCAGCTTAGCCCAGATGGACAATCACTACGAGCAGTACTTC. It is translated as CASSLAQMDNHYEQYF.

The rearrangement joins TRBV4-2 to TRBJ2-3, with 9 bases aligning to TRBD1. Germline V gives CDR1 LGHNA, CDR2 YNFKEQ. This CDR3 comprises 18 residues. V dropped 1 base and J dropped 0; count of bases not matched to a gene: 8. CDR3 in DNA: TGTGCCAGCAGCCAAGCCTCCCGGACAGGGGAAAGCACAGATACGCAGTATTTT. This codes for CASSQASRTGESTDTQYF.

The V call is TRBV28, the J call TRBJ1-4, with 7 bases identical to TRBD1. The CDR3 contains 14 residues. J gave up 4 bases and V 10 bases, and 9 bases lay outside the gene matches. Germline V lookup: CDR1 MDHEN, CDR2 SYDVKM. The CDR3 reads CATRDSQLNEKLFF. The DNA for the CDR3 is TGTGCCACCCGGGACAGCCAACTTAATGAAAAACTGTTTTTT.

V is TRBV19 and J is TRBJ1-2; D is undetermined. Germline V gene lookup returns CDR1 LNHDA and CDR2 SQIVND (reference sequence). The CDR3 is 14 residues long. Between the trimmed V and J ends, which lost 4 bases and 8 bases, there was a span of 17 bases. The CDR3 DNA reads TGTGCCAGTAGTACCAGTCCGGGAAAGGTGGGCTACACCTTC. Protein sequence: CASSTSPGKVGYTF.